A single sample is the source of the 27 T cell receptor beta chains below, sequenced in a study of shared clonotypes between healthy human individuals. Sequencing was performed with immunoSEQ multiplex PCR; in TCRdb, only in-frame clones are kept and a portion is missing. The sample has a few million clones, approximately 93% seen once. Specimen: naive CD4+ T cells from PBMCs. Subset of the sample: CD45RA+ positively selected. These receptors all stem from a man aged 18 to 30 in good health. Some clones in this sample may be carry-over from other donors' samples.

V and J are TRBV10-3 and TRBJ1-1; TRBD1 agrees at 10 bases. CDR3 size: 15 residues. V gave up 6 bases and J gave up 3 bases; unmatched junction bases: 7. Germline-derived CDR1 and CDR2 are ENHRY and SYGVKD. The DNA of the CDR3 is TGTGCCATCAGCAACCGGGACAGGGGCGACACTGAAGCTTTCTTT. Its translation is CAISNRDRGDTEAFF.

The chain has TRBV6-1 and TRBJ1-5; 7 bases are shared with TRBD1. Germline values: CDR1 MNHNS, CDR2 SASEGT. The trim removed 7 bases at V and 6 bases at J, leaving 12 bases unmatched. This CDR3 comprises 15 residues. The CDR3 spells CASMTDRAMFQPQHF. The CDR3 DNA reads as TGTGCCAGCATGACTGACAGGGCGATGTTTCAGCCCCAGCATTTT.

This clone has just one count. The rearrangement links TRBV6-6 to TRBJ2-5; the D is unclear. CDR1 and CDR2 from the germline V gene are MNHNY and SVGAGI (reference sequence). V was shortened by 7 bases and J by 7 bases, with 22 bases between the two germline ends. The CDR3 is made up of 15 amino acids. The CDR3 spells CASTYSPQTLGTQYF. In DNA, the CDR3 is TGTGCCAGCACCTACTCCCCGCAGACGCTCGGGACCCAGTACTTC.

J is TRBJ1-1 and V is TRBV29-1; D not certain. Trimming pared 4 bases from V and 5 bases from J, leaving 8 bases between. Germline V lookup: CDR1 SQVTM, CDR2 ANQGSEA. The CDR3 runs 11 residues. CDR3 residues: CSVGSGTEAFF. CDR3 bases: TGCAGCGTTGGGTCGGGGACTGAAGCTTTCTTT.

On this clone itself: In the same sample, other DNA sequences code for this CDR3. This chain uses TRBV7-9 with TRBJ1-3; D is possibly TRBD1 (5 bases). Germline V lookup: CDR1 SEHNR, CDR2 FQNEAQ (reference sequence). This CDR3 has 15 residues. Trimming removed 6 bases from V and 0 bases from J, with 12 bases in between. CDR3 in DNA: TGTGCCAGCAGACCCACAGGAACCTCTGGAAACACCATATATTTT. It encodes CASRPTGTSGNTIYF. Complete variable domain (other parts from reference TRBV7-9 and TRBJ1-3): DTGVSQNPRHKITKRGQNVTFRCDPISEHNRLYWYRQTLGQGPEFLTYFQNEAQLEKSRLLSDRFSAERPKGSFSTLEIQRTEQGDSAMYLCASRPTGTSGNTIYFGEGSWLTVV.

This clone was detected once. The same CDR3 can be traced to other DNA sequences in this sample. V usage is TRBV18 and J usage is TRBJ1-2; D might be TRBD1 (5 bases). V was clipped by 3 bases and J by 1 base, with 9 bases between them. The CDR3 totals 14 residues. Per the germline V gene, CDR1 is KGHSH and CDR2 is LQKENI. The CDR3 DNA sequence: TGTGCCAGCTCACCCGGGACTGATAACTATGGCTACACCTTC. As protein: CASSPGTDNYGYTF.

This sequence joins TRBV7-2 and TRBJ1-5; D unclear. The V end was cut by 1 base, the J end by 10 bases, with 17 bases between. Germline V gives CDR1 SGHTA, CDR2 FQGNSA. CDR3 size: 15 residues. The CDR3 DNA reads TGTGCCAGCAGCTTAGAAAGGAACCCTGGATTACCCCAGCATTTT. Translation gives CASSLERNPGLPQHF.

Only one count was recorded for this clone. This sequence joins TRBV29-1 and TRBJ2-3; 7 bases fit TRBD2. V shed 3 bases and J 1 base; nucleotides not matched to a gene: 4. This CDR3 region has 14 residues. Germline V gives CDR1 SQVTM, CDR2 ANQGSEA. CDR3 in DNA: TGCAGCGTTGAGGCGGGGGAGGGCACAGATACGCAGTATTTT. Translated: CSVEAGEGTDTQYF.

CDR3 nucleotides: TGTGCCAGCAGTTACTCGGGGGCGGGAGGCCAAGAGACCCAGTACTTC. Its protein product is CASSYSGAGGQETQYF. The genes are TRBV6-5 and TRBJ2-5, with 8 bases aligning to TRBD2. Germline V gene data show CDR1 as MNHEY and CDR2 as SVGAGI. The trim removed 0 bases at V and 1 base at J, leaving 4 bases unmatched. The CDR3 is made up of 16 amino acids.

The genes are TRBV15 and TRBJ2-2; D perhaps matches TRBD1 (6 bases). The CDR3 spans 16 residues. From germline, CDR1 is LNHNV and CDR2 YYDKDF (reference sequence). V was cut by 7 bases and J by 4 bases, with 19 bases left in between. The CDR3 DNA sequence: TGTGCCACCAATTCCCGGGACACGATTCCCACCGGGGAGCTGTTTTTT. Amino acid sequence: CATNSRDTIPTGELFF.

V and J are TRBV6-6 and TRBJ2-1; 8 bases align to TRBD2. Germline CDR1 reads MNHNY; CDR2 reads SVGAGI (reference sequence). The CDR3 length is 16 residues. Trimming at V came to 0 bases and at J to 4 bases, leaving 5 bases not matched to a gene. The CDR3 here is CASSYSREGGYNEQFF. The CDR3 coding sequence is TGTGCCAGCAGTTACTCACGGGAGGGGGGGTACAATGAGCAGTTCTTC.

The chain carries TRBV19 and TRBJ2-5; D unresolved. V gave up 0 bases and J gave up 3 bases, with 8 bases separating them. The CDR3 is 14 residues long. Germline V CDR1 and CDR2: LNHDA, SQIVND (reference sequence). The CDR3 loop reads CASSIDATKETQYF. In nucleotides, the CDR3 is TGTGCCAGTAGTATAGATGCTACCAAAGAGACCCAGTACTTC. Supplemented by reference TRBV19 and TRBJ2-5, the full variable domain reads DGGITQSPKYLFRKEGQNVTLSCEQNLNHDAMYWYRQDPGQGLRLIYYSQIVNDFQKGDIAEGYSVSREKKESFPLTVTSAQKNPTAFYLCASSIDATKETQYFGPGTRLLVL.

The chain joins TRBV5-5 to TRBJ1-5; TRBD1 matches at 8 bases. The length of the CDR3 is 16 residues. Germline loops: CDR1 SGHKS, CDR2 YYEKEE (reference sequence). V lost 2 bases and J lost 4; bases outside the gene matches: 8. For the CDR3, the DNA is TGTGCCAGCAGCTTAGGTTCAGGGGGCGGTAATCAGCCCCAGCATTTT. As protein: CASSLGSGGGNQPQHF.

The chain has TRBV30 and TRBJ2-2, with 9 bases aligning to TRBD1. The CDR3 has 18 amino acids. The V gene's germline CDR1 is GTSNPN and CDR2 SVGIG (reference sequence). V lost 3 bases and J lost 5; bases outside the gene matches: 16. The CDR3 DNA reads as TGTGCCTGGAGGAGCTCCCGGGACAGGGTCTTTCGGACCGGGGAGCTGTTTTTT. Its translation: CAWRSSRDRVFRTGELFF.

This CDR3 is CASSEAAGGAYEQYF. The CDR3 DNA is TGTGCCAGCAGTGAGGCAGCGGGGGGAGCCTACGAGCAGTACTTC. The chain employs TRBV2 and TRBJ2-7, with TRBD2 matching 9 bases. Trimming removed 3 bases from V and 2 bases from J; junction bases left unmatched: 5. Germline V gene sequence: CDR1 SNHLY, CDR2 FYNNEI. The CDR3 consists of 15 residues.

The chain is built from TRBV7-6 and TRBJ2-3; the match to TRBD2 covers 10 bases. Germline-derived CDR1 and CDR2 are SGHVS and FNYEAQ. The CDR3 extends over 15 amino acids. With 6 bases clipped from V and 6 bases from J, the junction kept 9 bases outside the gene matches. In nucleotides, the CDR3 is TGTGCCAGCAGGAGGGGACTAGCGACCTCGGATACGCAGTATTTT. This gives the protein CASRRGLATSDTQYF.

This rearrangement joins TRBV5-1 to TRBJ2-3, with 8 bases that match TRBD2. Germline lookup yields CDR1 SGHRS and CDR2 YFSETQ. V was clipped by 5 bases and J by 6 bases; unmatched bases: 8. The CDR3 length is 14 residues. The DNA for the CDR3 is TGCGCCAGCAGAGACGGGAGGGCCATGGATACGCAGTATTTT. Residues: CASRDGRAMDTQYF.

The chain has TRBV7-2 and TRBJ2-7, with TRBD2 matching over 14 bases. Losses at the gene ends were 5 bases for V and 4 bases for J; bases not matched to a gene: 4. Germline assignment: CDR1 SGHTA and CDR2 FQGNSA. The CDR3 is 15 amino acids. Written as DNA, the CDR3 is TGTGCCAGCAGCCGACTAGCGGGAGGGCCTTACGAGCAGTACTTC. Its protein product is CASSRLAGGPYEQYF.

The chain links TRBV5-4 to TRBJ2-7; 10 bases map to TRBD1. The CDR3 has 15 residues. Germline V gene lookup returns CDR1 SGHNT and CDR2 YYREEE (reference sequence). J lost 6 bases, V lost 1 base, and 7 bases had no gene match. The CDR3 is CASSLSPGTGVEQYF. The CDR3 coding sequence is TGTGCCAGCAGCTTGTCACCCGGGACAGGGGTCGAGCAGTACTTC. The complete variable domain, with remaining parts taken from reference TRBV5-4 and TRBJ2-7, reads ETGVTQSPTHLIKTRGQQVTLRCSSQSGHNTVSWYQQALGQGPQFIFQYYREEENGRGNFPPRFSGLQFPNYSSELNVNALELDDSALYLCASSLSPGTGVEQYFGPGTRLTVT.

Points on this clone: Other DNA sequences from this sample encode an identical CDR3 as well. The chain couples TRBV18 to TRBJ2-5; D ambiguous. The CDR3 sequence is 13 residues long. CDR1 is KGHSH and CDR2 is LQKENI in the germline V gene. Trimming removed 1 base at V and 1 base at J, with 4 bases between. The CDR3: CASSPLSQETQYF. CDR3 coding DNA: TGTGCCAGCTCACCACTTTCCCAAGAGACCCAGTACTTC. The variable domain in full, completed from reference TRBV18 and TRBJ2-5, reads NAGVMQNPRHLVRRRGQEARLRCSPMKGHSHVYWYRQLPEEGLKFMVYLQKENIIDESGMPKERFSAEFPKEGPSILRIQQVVRGDSAAYFCASSPLSQETQYFGPGTRLLVL.

Points on this clone: Other DNA sequences in this specimen translate into the identical CDR3. The genes are TRBV6-1 and TRBJ1-1, with D maybe TRBD1 (5 bases). Per the germline V gene, CDR1 is MNHNS and CDR2 is SASEGT. V was clipped by 4 bases and J by 5 bases, with 11 bases between them. There are 13 residues in the CDR3. The chain's CDR3 is CASSVWGGTEAFF. As DNA, the CDR3 is TGTGCCAGCAGTGTGTGGGGGGGGACTGAAGCTTTCTTT.

This chain uses TRBV7-8 with TRBJ2-3; D is undetermined. The CDR3 loop spans 13 amino acids. Germline CDR1 is SGHVS and CDR2 is FQNEAQ. Trimming removed 6 bases from V and 2 bases from J, with 9 bases in between. The CDR3 coding sequence is TGTGCCAGCAGATTCACTTACACAGATACGCAGTATTTT. It is translated as CASRFTYTDTQYF.

This chain uses TRBV10-1 with TRBJ1-5, with D uncertain. This CDR3 region has 18 residues. Trimming took off 0 bases at V and 0 bases at J, with 15 bases between the two ends. Germline values: CDR1 WNHNN, CDR2 SYGVQD (reference sequence). This chain's CDR3 is CASSESGRSPYSNQPQHF. The CDR3 DNA reads as TGCGCCAGCAGTGAGTCGGGCAGGAGCCCCTATAGCAATCAGCCCCAGCATTTT.

V and J are TRBV20-1 and TRBJ2-7; D not resolved. CDR1 is DFQATT, CDR2 SNEGSKA, per germline (reference sequence). Trimming stripped 3 bases from V and 4 bases from J, with 7 bases between. This CDR3 spans 11 amino acids. The DNA of the CDR3 is TGCAGTGCTAGTTTTAGATACGAGCAGTACTTC. Residues: CSASFRYEQYF.

CDR3 residues: CASSVGGRGSYEQYF. DNA for the CDR3: TGTGCCAGTAGTGTGGGAGGGAGGGGATCCTACGAGCAGTACTTC. The V call is TRBV19, the J call TRBJ2-7, with TRBD2 matching 7 bases. Trimming took 5 bases from V and 1 from J; bases not matched to a gene: 8. Germline V CDR1 and CDR2: LNHDA, SQIVND (reference sequence). This CDR3 spans 15 amino acids.

The rearrangement joins TRBV9 to TRBJ1-1; no clear D gene. Trimming shortened V by 4 bases and J by 2 bases, and 9 bases separated the two germline ends. Per the germline V gene, CDR1 is SGDLS and CDR2 is YYNGEE. This CDR3 contains 13 residues. CDR3 sequence (DNA): TGTGCCAGCAGCCCACAAGCCAACACTGAAGCTTTCTTT. Its translation: CASSPQANTEAFF.

The J gene is TRBJ2-2, the V gene TRBV5-1, with D perhaps TRBD2 (6 bases). This CDR3 has 14 residues. V dropped 0 bases and J dropped 6 bases, with 9 bases sitting between them. Per the germline V gene, CDR1 is SGHRS and CDR2 is YFSETQ. DNA of the CDR3: TGCGCCAGCAGCTTGGTCCGGGAGCCCGGGGAGCTGTTTTTT. It codes for CASSLVREPGELFF.